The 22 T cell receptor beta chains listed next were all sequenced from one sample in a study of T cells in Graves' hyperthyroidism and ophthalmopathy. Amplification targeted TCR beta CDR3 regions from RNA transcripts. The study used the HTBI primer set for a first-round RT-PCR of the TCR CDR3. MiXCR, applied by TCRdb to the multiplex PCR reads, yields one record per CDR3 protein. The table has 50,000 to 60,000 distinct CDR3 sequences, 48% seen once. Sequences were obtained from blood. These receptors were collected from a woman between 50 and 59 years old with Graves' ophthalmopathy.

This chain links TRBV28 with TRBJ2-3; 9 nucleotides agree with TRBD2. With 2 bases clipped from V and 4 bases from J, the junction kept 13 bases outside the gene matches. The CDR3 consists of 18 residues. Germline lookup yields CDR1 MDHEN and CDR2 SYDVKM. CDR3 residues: CASSLALRGGVGADTQYF. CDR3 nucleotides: TGTGCCAGCAGTTTAGCCCTCCGCGGGGGGGTGGGCGCAGATACGCAGTATTTT. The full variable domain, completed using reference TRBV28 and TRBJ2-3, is DVKVTQSSRYLVKRTGEKVFLECVQDMDHENMFWYRQDPGLGLRLIYFSYDVKMKEKGDIPEGYSVSREKKERFSLILESASTNQTSMYLCASSLALRGGVGADTQYFGPGTRLTVL.

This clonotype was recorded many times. The CDR3 DNA reads TGCGCCAGCACCCAAGGGGGGAACACCGGGGAGCTGTTTTTT. As protein: CASTQGGNTGELFF. The chain joins TRBV5-1 to TRBJ2-2, with D perhaps matching TRBD1 (6 bases). The CDR3 sequence is 14 residues long. The V gene lost 6 bases and the J gene lost 1 base, with 10 bases spanning the gap. The germline V gene has CDR1 SGHRS and CDR2 YFSETQ.

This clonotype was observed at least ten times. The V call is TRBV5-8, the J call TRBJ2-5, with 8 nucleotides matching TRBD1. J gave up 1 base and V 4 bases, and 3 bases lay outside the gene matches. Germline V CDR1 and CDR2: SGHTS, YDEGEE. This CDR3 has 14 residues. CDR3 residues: CASSKTGGQETQYF. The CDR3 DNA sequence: TGTGCCAGCAGCAAAACAGGGGGCCAAGAGACCCAGTACTTC.

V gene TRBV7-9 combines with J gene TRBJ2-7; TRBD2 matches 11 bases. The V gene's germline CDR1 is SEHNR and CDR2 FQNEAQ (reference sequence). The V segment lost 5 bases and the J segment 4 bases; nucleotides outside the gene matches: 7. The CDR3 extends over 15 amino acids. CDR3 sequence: CASSPSGRTSYEQYF. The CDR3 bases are TGTGCCAGCAGCCCTAGCGGGAGGACCAGTTACGAGCAGTACTTC. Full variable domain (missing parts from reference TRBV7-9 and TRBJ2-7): DTGVSQNPRHKITKRGQNVTFRCDPISEHNRLYWYRQTLGQGPEFLTYFQNEAQLEKSRLLSDRFSAERPKGSFSTLEIQRTEQGDSAMYLCASSPSGRTSYEQYFGPGTRLTVT.

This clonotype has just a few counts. CDR3 region: CAISGSGTGGVGNTIYF. The CDR3 nucleotides read TGTGCCATCAGTGGGTCCGGGACAGGGGGCGTTGGAAACACCATATATTTT. The chain combines TRBV10-3 with TRBJ1-3; 12 positions agree with TRBD1. This CDR3 has 17 residues. In germline, CDR1 is ENHRY, CDR2 SYGVKD. The V and J ends lost 4 bases and 3 bases, in that order; junction bases with no gene match: 7.

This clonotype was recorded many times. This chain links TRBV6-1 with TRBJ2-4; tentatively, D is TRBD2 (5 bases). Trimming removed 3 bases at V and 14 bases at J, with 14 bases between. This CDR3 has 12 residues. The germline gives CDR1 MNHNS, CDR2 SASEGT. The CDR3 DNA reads TGTGCCAGCAGTGATTTTGGGGAGCCTAAGTACTTC. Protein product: CASSDFGEPKYF.

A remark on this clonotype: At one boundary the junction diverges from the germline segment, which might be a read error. The CDR3 protein is CASSQDWAANGYTF. The CDR3, as DNA: TGCGCCAGCAGCCAAGACTGGGCCGCCAATGGCTACACCTTC. The gene calls are TRBV7-3 and TRBJ1-2; D unclear. Germline V gene sequence: CDR1 SGHTA, CDR2 FQGTGA. The CDR3 extends over 14 amino acids.

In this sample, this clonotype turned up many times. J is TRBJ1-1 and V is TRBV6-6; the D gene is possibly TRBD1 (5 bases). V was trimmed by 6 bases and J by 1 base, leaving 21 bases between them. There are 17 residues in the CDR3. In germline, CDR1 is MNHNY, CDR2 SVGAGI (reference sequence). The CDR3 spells CASSARGLQGPNTEAFF. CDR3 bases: TGTGCCAGCAGCGCACGAGGTCTCCAGGGACCGAACACTGAAGCTTTCTTT.

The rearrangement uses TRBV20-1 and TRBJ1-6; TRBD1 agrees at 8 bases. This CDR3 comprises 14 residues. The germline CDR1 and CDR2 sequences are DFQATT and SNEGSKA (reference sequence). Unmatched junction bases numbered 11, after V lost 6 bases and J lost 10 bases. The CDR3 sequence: CSAFPGQGSSPLHF. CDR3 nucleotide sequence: TGCAGTGCCTTTCCCGGACAGGGATCGTCACCCCTCCACTTT.

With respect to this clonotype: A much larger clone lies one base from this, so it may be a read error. In DNA, the CDR3 is TGTGCCAGCAGAGGACGTGGGGGAGTTCTGTTTTTT. Protein sequence: CASRGRGGVLFF. This chain connects TRBV28 to TRBJ1-4, with D maybe TRBD1 (5 bases). This CDR3 has 12 residues. The V and J ends lost 6 bases and 14 bases respectively, with 16 bases between them. Per germline, CDR1 MDHEN and CDR2 SYDVKM. The full variable domain, in which reference TRBV28 and TRBJ1-4 provide the parts outside the CDR3, is DVKVTQSSRYLVKRTGEKVFLECVQDMDHENMFWYRQDPGLGLRLIYFSYDVKMKEKGDIPEGYSVSREKKERFSLILESASTNQTSMYLCASRGRGGVLFFGSGTQLSVL.

CDR3 nucleotides: TGTGCCAGCAGTGAAGTTGGGTACGAAAAACTGTTTTTT. Encoded protein: CASSEVGYEKLFF. The rearrangement joins TRBV6-1 to TRBJ1-4; D unclear. The CDR3 has 13 residues. V lost 1 base, J lost 8 bases, and 8 bases lay in between. Germline V gene data show CDR1 as MNHNS and CDR2 as SASEGT.

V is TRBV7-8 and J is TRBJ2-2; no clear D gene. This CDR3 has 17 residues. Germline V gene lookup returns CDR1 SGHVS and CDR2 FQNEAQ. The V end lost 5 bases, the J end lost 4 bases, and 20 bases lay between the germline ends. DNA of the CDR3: TGTGCCAGCAGCCCGAACTTATCCACTGGTCCCACCGGGGAGCTGTTTTTT. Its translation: CASSPNLSTGPTGELFF.

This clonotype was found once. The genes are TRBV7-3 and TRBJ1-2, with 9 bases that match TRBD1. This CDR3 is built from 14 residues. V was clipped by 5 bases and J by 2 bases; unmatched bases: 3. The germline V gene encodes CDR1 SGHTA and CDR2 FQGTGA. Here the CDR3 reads CASSKDRGNYGYTF. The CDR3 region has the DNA TGTGCCAGCAGCAAGGACAGGGGAAACTATGGCTACACCTTC. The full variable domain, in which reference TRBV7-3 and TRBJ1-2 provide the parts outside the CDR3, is GAGVSQTPSNKVTEKGKYVELRCDPISGHTALYWYRQSLGQGPEFLIYFQGTGAADDSGLPNDRFFAVRPEGSVSTLKIQRTERGDSAVYLCASSKDRGNYGYTFGSGTRLTVV.

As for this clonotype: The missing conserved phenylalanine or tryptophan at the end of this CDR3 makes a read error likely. The CDR3 coding sequence is TGCAGCGCCGACGGTAGGGAAACGGGCGAGCAGTACCTC. Protein sequence: CSADGRETGEQYL. This chain joins TRBV29-1 and TRBJ2-7; D not resolved. The germline CDR1 and CDR2 sequences are SQVTM and ANQGSEA. V was pared by 7 bases and J by 6 bases, with 19 bases between. CDR3 size: 13 residues.

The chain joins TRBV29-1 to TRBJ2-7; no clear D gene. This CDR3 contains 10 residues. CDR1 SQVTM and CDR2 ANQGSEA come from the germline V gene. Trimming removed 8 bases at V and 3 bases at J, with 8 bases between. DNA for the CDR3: TGCAGCTCAGAGGTCTACGAGCAGTACTTC. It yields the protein CSSEVYEQYF.

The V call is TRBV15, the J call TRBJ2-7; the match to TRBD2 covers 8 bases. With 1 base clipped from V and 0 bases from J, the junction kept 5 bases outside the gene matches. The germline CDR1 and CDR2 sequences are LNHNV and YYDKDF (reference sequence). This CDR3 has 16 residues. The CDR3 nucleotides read TGTGCCACCAGCAGAGTTGGGCGGGAGGCCTCCTACGAGCAGTACTTC. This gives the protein CATSRVGREASYEQYF.

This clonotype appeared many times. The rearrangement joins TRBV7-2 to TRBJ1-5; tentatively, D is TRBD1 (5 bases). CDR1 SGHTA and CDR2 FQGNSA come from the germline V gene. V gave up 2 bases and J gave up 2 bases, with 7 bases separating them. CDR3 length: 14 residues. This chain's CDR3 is CASSLTGGNQPQHF. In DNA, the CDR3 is TGTGCCAGCAGCTTAACGGGGGGCAATCAGCCCCAGCATTTT.

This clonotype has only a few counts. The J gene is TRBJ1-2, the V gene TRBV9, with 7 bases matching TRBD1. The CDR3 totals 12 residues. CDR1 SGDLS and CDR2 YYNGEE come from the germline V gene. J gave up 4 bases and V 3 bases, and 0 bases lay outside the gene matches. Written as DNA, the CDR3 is TGTGCCAGCAGCGCAGGGGGCTATGGCTACACCTTC. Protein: CASSAGGYGYTF.

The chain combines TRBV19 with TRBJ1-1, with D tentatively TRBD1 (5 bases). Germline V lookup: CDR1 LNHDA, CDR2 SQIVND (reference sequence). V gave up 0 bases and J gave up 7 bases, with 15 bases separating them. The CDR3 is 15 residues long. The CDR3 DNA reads TGTGCCAGTAGTATAGATTCCCAGGGAACGGGTGAAGCTTTCTTT. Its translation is CASSIDSQGTGEAFF.

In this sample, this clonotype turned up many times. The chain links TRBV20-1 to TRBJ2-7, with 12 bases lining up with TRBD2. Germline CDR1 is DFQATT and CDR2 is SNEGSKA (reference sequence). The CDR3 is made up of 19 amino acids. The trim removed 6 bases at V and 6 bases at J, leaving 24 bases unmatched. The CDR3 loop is CSAAGDRTSGESLVREQYF. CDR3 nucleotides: TGCAGTGCAGCCGGGGATCGGACTAGCGGGGAGTCCCTAGTACGCGAGCAGTACTTC.

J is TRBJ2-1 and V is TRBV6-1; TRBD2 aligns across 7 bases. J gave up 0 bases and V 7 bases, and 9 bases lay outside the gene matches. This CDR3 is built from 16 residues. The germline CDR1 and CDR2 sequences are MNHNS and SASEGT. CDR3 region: CASTPWGGSSYNEQFF. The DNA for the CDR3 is TGTGCCAGCACCCCATGGGGGGGGAGCTCCTACAATGAGCAGTTCTTC.

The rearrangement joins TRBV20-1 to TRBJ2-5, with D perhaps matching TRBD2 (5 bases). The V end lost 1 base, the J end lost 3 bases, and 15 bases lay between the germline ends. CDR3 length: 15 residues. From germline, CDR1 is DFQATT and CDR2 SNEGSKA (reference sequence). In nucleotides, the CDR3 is TGCAGTGCTAGAGTTCCGAGCACAGCGGAAGAGACCCAGTACTTC. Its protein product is CSARVPSTAEETQYF.